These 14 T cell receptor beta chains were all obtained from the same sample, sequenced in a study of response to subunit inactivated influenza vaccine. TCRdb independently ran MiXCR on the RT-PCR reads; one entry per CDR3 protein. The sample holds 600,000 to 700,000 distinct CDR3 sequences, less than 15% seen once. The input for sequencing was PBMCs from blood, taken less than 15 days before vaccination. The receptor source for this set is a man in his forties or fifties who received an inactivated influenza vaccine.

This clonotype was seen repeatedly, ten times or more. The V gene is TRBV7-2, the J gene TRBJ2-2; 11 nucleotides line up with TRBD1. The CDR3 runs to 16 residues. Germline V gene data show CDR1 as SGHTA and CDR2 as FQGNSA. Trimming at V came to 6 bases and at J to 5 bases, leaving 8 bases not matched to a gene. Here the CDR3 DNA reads TGTGCCAGCAGAACTACCGGGACAGGGGGGACCGGGGAGCTGTTTTTT. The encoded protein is CASRTTGTGGTGELFF.

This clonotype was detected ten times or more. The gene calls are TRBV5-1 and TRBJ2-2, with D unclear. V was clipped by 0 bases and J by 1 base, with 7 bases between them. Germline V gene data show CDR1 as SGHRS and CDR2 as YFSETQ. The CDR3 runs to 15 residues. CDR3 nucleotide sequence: TGCGCCAGCAGCTTGGAAGCGCTGAACACCGGGGAGCTGTTTTTT. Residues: CASSLEALNTGELFF.

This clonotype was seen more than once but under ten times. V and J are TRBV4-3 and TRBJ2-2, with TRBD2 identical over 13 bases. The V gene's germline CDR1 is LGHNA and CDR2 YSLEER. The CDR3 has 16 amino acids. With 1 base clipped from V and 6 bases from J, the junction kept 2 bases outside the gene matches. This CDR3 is CASSQGTSGSPGELFF. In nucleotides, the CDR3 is TGCGCCAGCAGCCAAGGGACTAGCGGGAGCCCCGGGGAGCTGTTTTTT.

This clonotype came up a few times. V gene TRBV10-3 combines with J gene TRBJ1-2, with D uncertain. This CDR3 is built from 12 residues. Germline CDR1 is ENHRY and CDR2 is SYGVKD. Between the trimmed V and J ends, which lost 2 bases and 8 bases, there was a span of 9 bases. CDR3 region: CAISERSGGYTF. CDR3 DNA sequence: TGTGCCATCAGTGAGAGGTCGGGGGGCTACACCTTC.

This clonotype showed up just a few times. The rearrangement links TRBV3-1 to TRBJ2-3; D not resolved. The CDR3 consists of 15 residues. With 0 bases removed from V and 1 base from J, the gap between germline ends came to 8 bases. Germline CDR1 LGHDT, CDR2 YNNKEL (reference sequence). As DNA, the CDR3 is TGTGCCAGCAGCCAAGATGGGGTCGGCACAGATACGCAGTATTTT. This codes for CASSQDGVGTDTQYF.

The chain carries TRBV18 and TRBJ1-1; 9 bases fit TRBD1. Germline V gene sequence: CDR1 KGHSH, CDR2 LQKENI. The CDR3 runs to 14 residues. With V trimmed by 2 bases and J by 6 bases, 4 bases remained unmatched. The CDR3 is CASSPTGGSSEAFF. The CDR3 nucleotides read TGTGCCAGCTCACCAACAGGGGGCTCATCTGAAGCTTTCTTT. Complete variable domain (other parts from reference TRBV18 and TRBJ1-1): NAGVMQNPRHLVRRRGQEARLRCSPMKGHSHVYWYRQLPEEGLKFMVYLQKENIIDESGMPKERFSAEFPKEGPSILRIQQVVRGDSAAYFCASSPTGGSSEAFFGQGTRLTVV.

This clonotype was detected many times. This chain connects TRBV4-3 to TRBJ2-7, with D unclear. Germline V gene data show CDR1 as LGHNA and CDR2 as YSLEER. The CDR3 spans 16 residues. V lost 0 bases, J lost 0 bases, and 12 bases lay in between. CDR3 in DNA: TGCGCCAGCAGCCAAGATAGGAGTCAGGACTCCTACGAGCAGTACTTC. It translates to CASSQDRSQDSYEQYF.

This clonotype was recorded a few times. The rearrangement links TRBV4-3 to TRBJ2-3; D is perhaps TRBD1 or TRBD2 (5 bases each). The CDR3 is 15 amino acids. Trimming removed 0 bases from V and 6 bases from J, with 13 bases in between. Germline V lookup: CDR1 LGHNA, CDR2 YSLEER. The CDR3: CASSQDPRGGDTQYF. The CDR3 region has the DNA TGCGCCAGCAGCCAAGATCCACGGGGCGGGGATACGCAGTATTTT.

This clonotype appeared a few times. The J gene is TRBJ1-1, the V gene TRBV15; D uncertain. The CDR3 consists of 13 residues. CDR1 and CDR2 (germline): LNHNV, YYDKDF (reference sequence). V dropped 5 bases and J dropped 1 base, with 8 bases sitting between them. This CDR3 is CATSQEGNTEAFF. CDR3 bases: TGTGCCACCAGCCAGGAGGGGAACACTGAAGCTTTCTTT.

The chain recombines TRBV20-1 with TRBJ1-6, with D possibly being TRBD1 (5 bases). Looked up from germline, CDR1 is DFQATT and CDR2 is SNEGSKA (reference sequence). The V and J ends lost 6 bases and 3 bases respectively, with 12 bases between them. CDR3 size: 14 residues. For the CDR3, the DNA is TGCAGTGCCAGGAACGGGGGCTATAATTCACCCCTCCACTTT. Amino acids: CSARNGGYNSPLHF.

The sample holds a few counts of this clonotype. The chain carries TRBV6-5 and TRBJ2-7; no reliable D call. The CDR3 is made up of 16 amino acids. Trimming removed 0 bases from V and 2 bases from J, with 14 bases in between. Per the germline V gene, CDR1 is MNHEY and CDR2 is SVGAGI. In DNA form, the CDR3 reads TGTGCCAGCAGTTACTCGAGGTCGGGTTACGCCTACGAGCAGTACTTC. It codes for CASSYSRSGYAYEQYF.

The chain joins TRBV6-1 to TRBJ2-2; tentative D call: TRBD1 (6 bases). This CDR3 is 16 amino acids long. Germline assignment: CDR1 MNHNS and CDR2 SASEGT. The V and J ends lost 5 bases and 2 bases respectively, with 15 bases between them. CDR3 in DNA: TGTGCCAGCAGTAACGCCGGGACAATAAACACCGGGGAGCTGTTTTTT. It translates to CASSNAGTINTGELFF.

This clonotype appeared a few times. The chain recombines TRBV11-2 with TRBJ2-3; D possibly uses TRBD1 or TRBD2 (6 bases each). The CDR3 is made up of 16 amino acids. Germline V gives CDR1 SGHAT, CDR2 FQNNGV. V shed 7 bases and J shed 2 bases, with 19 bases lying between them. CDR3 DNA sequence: TGTGCCAGCAACTGGGAAGGGGGGATTAACACAGATACGCAGTATTTT. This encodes CASNWEGGINTDTQYF.

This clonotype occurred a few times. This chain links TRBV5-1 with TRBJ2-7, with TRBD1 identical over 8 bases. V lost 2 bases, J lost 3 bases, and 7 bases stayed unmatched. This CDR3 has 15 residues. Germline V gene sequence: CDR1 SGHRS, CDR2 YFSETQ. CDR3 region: CASSFSGDRIYEQYF. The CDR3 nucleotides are TGCGCCAGCAGCTTCTCCGGGGACAGGATCTACGAGCAGTACTTC.